Below, 27 T cell receptor beta chains from the same sample are listed, as sequenced in a study of immune heterogeneity within non-small cell lung tumors. With 32 V and 13 J primers, multiplex PCR amplified the TCR beta CDR3. Each CDR3 protein is one row after TCRdb ran MiXCR on the multiplex PCR reads. This repertoire shows more than 3,500 distinct CDR3 sequences, approximately 25% found once; its top ten account for roughly 9.8%. Template input was genomic DNA from bulk tumor (around 600 ng per sample). Several far-apart biopsies were taken per primary tumor during surgery. The cohort was untreated, with newly diagnosed non-small cell lung cancer undergoing curative surgery. The material sequenced was lung tumor tissue. These receptors were taken from a man aged 45-60 years with non-small cell lung cancer.

Sample share makes this clonotype large. This chain joins TRBV6-1 and TRBJ1-6, with D uncertain. This CDR3 region has 13 residues. Trimming left V 6 bases short and J 10 bases short, with 13 bases between. Germline V gene sequence: CDR1 MNHNS, CDR2 SASEGT. CDR3 nucleotides: TGTGCCAGCAGCCCCGGACGGGCCTCACCCCTCCACTTT. This codes for CASSPGRASPLHF.

As concerns this clonotype: Without the conserved terminal phenylalanine or tryptophan, this CDR3 likely stems from a read error. The V call is TRBV11-1, the J call TRBJ2-3; 8 nucleotides align to TRBD2. The CDR3 is made up of 14 amino acids. The germline CDR1 and CDR2 sequences are SGHAT and FQDESV (reference sequence). The CDR3 DNA follows: TGCGCAAGCAGCATAGGACTAGCTTCAGATACGCAGTATTAT. Its protein is CASSIGLASDTQYY.

This clonotype is termed medium-sized (0.01 to 0.1%). J is TRBJ1-2 and V is TRBV6-1, with 8 bases identical to TRBD1. CDR3 length: 12 residues. Germline lookup yields CDR1 MNHNS and CDR2 SASEGT. J gave up 8 bases and V 7 bases, and 6 bases lay outside the gene matches. The CDR3 protein is CASNQGARGYTF. The CDR3 region has the DNA TGTGCCAGCAACCAGGGGGCGAGGGGCTACACCTTC.

This clonotype is medium-sized. V is TRBV6-1 and J is TRBJ2-3, with D perhaps TRBD1 (6 bases). The CDR3 covers 14 residues. V was trimmed by 6 bases and J by 2 bases, leaving 12 bases between them. Germline V CDR1 and CDR2: MNHNS, SASEGT. The DNA for the CDR3 is TGTGCCAGCAGAACGGACAGAGACACAGATACGCAGTATTTT. Amino acid sequence: CASRTDRDTDTQYF.

Judged by abundance, this clonotype is hyperexpanded. The chain carries TRBV15 and TRBJ2-7, with 8 bases that match TRBD1. The CDR3 runs to 16 residues. V was clipped by 0 bases and J by 4 bases; unmatched bases: 8. The germline V gene encodes CDR1 LNHNV and CDR2 YYDKDF (reference sequence). CDR3 residues: CATSRDRLDRAYEQYF. The CDR3 bases are TGTGCCACCAGCAGAGATAGATTGGACAGGGCTTACGAGCAGTACTTC. Full variable domain (missing parts from reference TRBV15 and TRBJ2-7): DAMVIQNPRYQVTQFGKPVTLSCSQTLNHNVMYWYQQKSSQAPKLLFHYYDKDFNNEADTPDNFQSRRPNTSFCFLDIRSPGLGDTAMYLCATSRDRLDRAYEQYFGPGTRLTVT.

By sample fraction, this clonotype is medium-sized. This chain joins TRBV10-3 and TRBJ2-1; D unresolved. This CDR3 comprises 15 residues. Germline values: CDR1 ENHRY, CDR2 SYGVKD. The ends were cut back, 3 bases at V and 5 bases at J, with 14 bases in the middle. This chain's CDR3 is CAISEGWASNNEQFF. The CDR3 bases are TGTGCCATCAGTGAAGGGTGGGCTTCAAACAATGAGCAGTTCTTC.

Judged by abundance, this clonotype is medium-sized. The chain combines TRBV27 with TRBJ2-1; a weak D match, TRBD1 (6 bases). The ends were cut back, 3 bases at V and 7 bases at J, with 13 bases in the middle. The V gene's germline CDR1 is MNHEY and CDR2 SMNVEV (reference sequence). The CDR3 length is 14 residues. The CDR3 nucleotides are TGTGCCAGCAGTTTCGGACAGATGGTAAATGAGCAGTTCTTC. As protein: CASSFGQMVNEQFF.

This clonotype qualifies as medium-sized. V is TRBV6-1 and J is TRBJ1-5; 7 positions match TRBD1. Germline-derived CDR1 and CDR2 are MNHNS and SASEGT. J was trimmed by 6 bases and V by 5 bases; bases with no gene match: 7. The CDR3 totals 14 residues. The CDR3 sequence: CASSYRTGRQPQHF. The DNA for the CDR3 is TGTGCCAGCAGTTACCGGACAGGACGTCAGCCCCAGCATTTT.

This rearrangement joins TRBV2 to TRBJ1-4; possibly TRBD1 for D (6 bases). Germline V CDR1 and CDR2: SNHLY, FYNNEI. The CDR3 consists of 14 residues. The ends were cut back, 4 bases at V and 13 bases at J, with 19 bases in the middle. The CDR3 DNA follows: TGTGCCAGCAGTGCCGGGGCAGGGGTGGTAATACTGTTTTTT. Amino acids: CASSAGAGVVILFF.

This clonotype was seen ten or more times. The chain joins TRBV5-1 to TRBJ2-2; D is possibly TRBD2 (6 bases). This CDR3 has 15 amino acids. CDR1 is SGHRS, CDR2 YFSETQ, per germline. V lost 0 bases to trimming and J lost 7 bases, with 13 bases between them. CDR3 protein: CASSLDGGTVGELFF. CDR3 DNA sequence: TGCGCCAGCAGCTTGGACGGGGGAACGGTCGGGGAGCTGTTTTTT.

Judged by abundance, this clonotype is medium-sized. The genes are TRBV5-1 and TRBJ1-2, with unresolved D. The CDR3 has 13 residues. Trimming removed 0 bases from V and 1 base from J, with 4 bases in between. CDR1 is SGHRS, CDR2 YFSETQ, per germline. The CDR3 spells CASSLDNNYGYTF. DNA for the CDR3: TGCGCCAGCAGCTTGGACAATAACTATGGCTACACCTTC.

This clonotype was found once. Its ends do not fully match the called genes, so a read error is possible. The chain employs TRBV12-3 or TRBV12-4 and TRBJ1-5, with D tentatively TRBD1 (5 bases). This CDR3 has 14 residues. The chain's CDR3 is CASRVSGFNQGQLF. In nucleotides, the CDR3 is TGTGCCAGCAGGGTCTCAGGATTCAATCAGGGCCAGCTTTTT.

This clonotype has at least ten counts. This chain links TRBV5-6 with TRBJ2-1; TRBD1 agrees at 7 bases. Germline assignment: CDR1 SGHDT and CDR2 YYEEEE. The CDR3 is 15 residues long. Unmatched junction bases numbered 11, after V lost 4 bases and J lost 7 bases. The CDR3 nucleotides read TGTGCCAGCAGCCGAACGACAGGGTATATGAATGAGCAGTTCTTC. It encodes CASSRTTGYMNEQFF.

This clonotype was counted at least ten times. The chain has TRBV3-1 and TRBJ2-7, with D unclear. This CDR3 is built from 12 residues. Trimming removed 2 bases from V and 7 bases from J, with 9 bases in between. CDR1 is LGHDT and CDR2 is YNNKEL in the germline V gene (reference sequence). The CDR3 bases are TGTGCCAGCAGCCAAACTGGGATTGAGCAGTACTTC. Protein: CASSQTGIEQYF.

This clonotype was observed many times. V usage is TRBV15 and J usage is TRBJ2-3; TRBD1 is a possible D gene (5 bases). Trimming cost V 1 base and J 1 base, with 18 bases left between them. Germline V gene lookup returns CDR1 LNHNV and CDR2 YYDKDF (reference sequence). The CDR3 spans 18 residues. DNA for the CDR3: TGTGCCACCAGCAGAGGCTGGAGTGGGGCTTTCGGCACAGATACGCAGTATTTT. Its translation: CATSRGWSGAFGTDTQYF.

Comments on this clonotype: A much larger clone differs from this one at a single base, so this may be a read error. Likely a read error: the CDR3 ends without its conserved phenylalanine or tryptophan. The chain has TRBV19 and TRBJ2-5; possibly TRBD1 for D (7 bases). CDR3 length: 14 amino acids. In germline, CDR1 is LNHDA, CDR2 SQIVND (reference sequence). CDR3 in DNA: TGTGTCAGTAGTACCCAGGGGGGACGGGAGACCCAGTACCTC. It is translated as CVSSTQGGRETQYL.

This clonotype is labeled medium-sized. The CDR3 protein is CASSDTPGQGADTQYF. CDR3 coding DNA: TGTGCCAGCAGTGACACCCCGGGACAGGGGGCAGATACGCAGTATTTT. The chain joins TRBV6-4 to TRBJ2-3; 11 bases are a match to TRBD1. Germline V gives CDR1 MRHNA, CDR2 SNTAGT. CDR3 length equals 16 residues. Trimming cost V 2 bases and J 4 bases; bases outside gene matches: 5.

By sample share, this clonotype is medium-sized (0.01 to 0.1%). The rearrangement uses TRBV24-1 and TRBJ1-2; 8 bases are shared with TRBD1. Trimming took 10 bases from V and 3 from J; bases not matched to a gene: 3. The CDR3 is 12 residues long. Germline CDR1 reads KGHDR; CDR2 reads SFDVKD. CDR3 in amino acids: CATADRDYGYTF. CDR3 coding DNA: TGTGCCACAGCGGACAGGGACTATGGCTACACCTTC.

As regards this clonotype: This may be a read error: a much more frequent sequence differs by one nucleotide. CDR3 bases: TGTGCCATCTCACCACCGGTAGGGGCCCTGGGGACCCAGTACTTC. It codes for CAISPPVGALGTQYF. This chain uses TRBV18 with TRBJ2-5; tentative D call: TRBD1 (5 bases). The length of the CDR3 is 15 residues. Germline CDR1 and CDR2: KGHSH and LQKENI.

This clonotype was found a few times. The chain employs TRBV12-3 or TRBV12-4 and TRBJ1-2; D gene unclear. This CDR3 is 12 amino acids long. With 11 bases removed from V and 0 bases from J, the gap between germline ends came to 10 bases. CDR3 in amino acids: CAYYRPNYGYTF. The CDR3 nucleotides are TGTGCCTACTACAGACCTAACTATGGCTACACCTTC.

There are many counts of this clonotype. The gene calls are TRBV6-2 or TRBV6-3 and TRBJ1-1; D is unclear. This CDR3 has 14 residues. Germline assignment: CDR1 MNHEY and CDR2 SVGEGT. Between the trimmed V and J ends, which lost 1 base and 3 bases, there was a span of 9 bases. This CDR3 is CASSYLSPHTEAFF. The CDR3 DNA follows: TGTGCCAGCAGTTACTTAAGCCCCCACACTGAAGCTTTCTTT.

Regarding this clonotype: The junction departs from the called germline gene at one end, perhaps through a read error. The gene calls are TRBV12-5 and TRBJ2-5; 9 nucleotides match TRBD2. Per the germline V gene, CDR1 is LGHNT and CDR2 is FRNRAP. This CDR3 comprises 17 residues. The CDR3 region is CASGLVTGSGGLETQSF. The CDR3 DNA follows: TGTGCTAGTGGTCTGGTAACGGGTAGCGGGGGCCTAGAGACCCAGTCCTTC.

About this clonotype itself: An end of the junction differs from the germline gene, which may be a read error. This chain connects TRBV28 to TRBJ1-5; D gene uncertain. CDR1 is MDHEN, CDR2 SYDVKM, per germline. The CDR3 consists of 16 residues. The CDR3 DNA is TGTGCCCGCAGTTTATTCTCCGGGCCGCCGGATCAGCCACAGCATTTT. It codes for CARSLFSGPPDQPQHF.

By share of the sample, this clonotype is medium-sized. The chain combines TRBV6-1 with TRBJ2-6; tentative D call: TRBD2 (7 bases). The CDR3 is 18 amino acids. Trimming shortened V by 2 bases and J by 0 bases, and 14 bases separated the two germline ends. In germline, CDR1 is MNHNS, CDR2 SASEGT. CDR3 sequence: CASSERGRASSGANVLTF. The CDR3 DNA follows: TGTGCCAGCAGTGAAAGGGGGAGGGCAAGCTCTGGGGCCAACGTCCTGACTTTC.

Details on this clonotype: A junction boundary mismatches the germline segment, possibly from a read error. The gene calls are TRBV28 and TRBJ1-1; D gene ambiguous. The CDR3 extends over 13 amino acids. The germline V gene encodes CDR1 MDHEN and CDR2 SYDVKM. The CDR3 nucleotides read TGTGCCACCGCCCGAACCGCGAGCACTGAAGCTCTCTTT. Translation: CATARTASTEALF.

Concerning this clonotype itself: The junction departs from the called germline gene at one end, perhaps through a read error. V and J are TRBV12-3 or TRBV12-4 and TRBJ2-3; D uncertain. The CDR3 spans 15 residues. CDR3 amino acids: CASSSLTARTDTEYF. CDR3 DNA sequence: TGTGCCAGCAGTTCGTTGACTGCCCGCACAGATACGGAGTATTTT.

Concerning this clonotype: Just one base apart from a much larger clone, this may be a read error. The chain employs TRBV14 and TRBJ1-6, with D possibly TRBD1 on 6 matching bases. CDR1 is SGHDN, CDR2 FVKESK, per germline. The CDR3 is 13 residues long. Here the CDR3 DNA reads TGTGCCAGCAGCCGCCAACAGGGTCCACCCCTCCAATTT. It specifies CASSRQQGPPLQF.